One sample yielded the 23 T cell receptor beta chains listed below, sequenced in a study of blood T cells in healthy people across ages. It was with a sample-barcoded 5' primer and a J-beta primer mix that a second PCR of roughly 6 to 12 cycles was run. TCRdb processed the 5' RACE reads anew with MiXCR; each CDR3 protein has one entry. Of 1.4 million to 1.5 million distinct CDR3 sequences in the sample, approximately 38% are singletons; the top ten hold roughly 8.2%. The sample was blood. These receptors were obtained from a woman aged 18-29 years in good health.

The CDR3 is CASSERKIQGFTYGYTF. CDR3 nucleotides: TGTGCCAGCAGCGAACGAAAAATACAGGGGTTTACCTATGGCTACACCTTC. This sequence joins TRBV6-1 and TRBJ1-2, with 7 positions matching TRBD1. V shed 6 bases, J shed 4 bases, and the junction held 17 bases outside the gene matches. The CDR3 spans 17 residues. CDR1 is MNHNS and CDR2 is SASEGT in the germline V gene.

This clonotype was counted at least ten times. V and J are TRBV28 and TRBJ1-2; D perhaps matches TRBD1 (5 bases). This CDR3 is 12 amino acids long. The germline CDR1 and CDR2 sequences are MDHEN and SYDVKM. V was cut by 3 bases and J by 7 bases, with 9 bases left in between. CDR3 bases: TGTGCCAGCAGTTTCACGGACACTGGCTACACCTTC. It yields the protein CASSFTDTGYTF.

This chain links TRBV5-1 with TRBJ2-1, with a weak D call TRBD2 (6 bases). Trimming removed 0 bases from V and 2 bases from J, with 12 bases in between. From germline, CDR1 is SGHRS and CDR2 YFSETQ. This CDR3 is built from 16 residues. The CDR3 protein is CASSLGGTPPYNEQFF. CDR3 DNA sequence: TGCGCCAGCAGCTTGGGGGGGACTCCCCCCTACAATGAGCAGTTCTTC.

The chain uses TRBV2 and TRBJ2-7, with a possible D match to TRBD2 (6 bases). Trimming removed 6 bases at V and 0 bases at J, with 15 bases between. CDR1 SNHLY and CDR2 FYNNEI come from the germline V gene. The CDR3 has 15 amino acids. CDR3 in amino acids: CASRESRGYSYEQYF. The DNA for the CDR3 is TGTGCCAGCAGGGAATCCCGGGGGTACTCCTACGAGCAGTACTTC.

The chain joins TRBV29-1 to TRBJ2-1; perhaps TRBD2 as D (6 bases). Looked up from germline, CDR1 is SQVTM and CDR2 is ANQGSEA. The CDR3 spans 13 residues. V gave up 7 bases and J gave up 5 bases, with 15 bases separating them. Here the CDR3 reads CSGGTSRNNEQFF. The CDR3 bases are TGCAGCGGTGGGACTTCCAGAAACAATGAGCAGTTCTTC.

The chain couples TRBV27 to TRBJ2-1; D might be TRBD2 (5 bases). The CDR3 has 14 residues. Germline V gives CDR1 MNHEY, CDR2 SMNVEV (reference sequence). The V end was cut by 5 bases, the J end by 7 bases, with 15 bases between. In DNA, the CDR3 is TGTGCCAGCAGTGCCCGGGAAGGGCTGAATGAGCAGTTCTTC. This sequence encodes CASSAREGLNEQFF.

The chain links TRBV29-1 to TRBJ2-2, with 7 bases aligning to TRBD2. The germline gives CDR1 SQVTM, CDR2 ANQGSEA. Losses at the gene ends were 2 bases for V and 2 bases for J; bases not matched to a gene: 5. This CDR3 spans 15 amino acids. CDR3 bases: TGCAGCGTTGAATGGGGCGGGAGAAACACCGGGGAGCTGTTTTTT. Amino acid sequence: CSVEWGGRNTGELFF.

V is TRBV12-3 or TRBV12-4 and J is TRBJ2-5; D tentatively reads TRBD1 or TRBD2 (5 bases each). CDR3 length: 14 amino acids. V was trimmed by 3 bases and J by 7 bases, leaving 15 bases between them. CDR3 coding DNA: TGTGCCAGCAGTTTTGCGGCAGGGAGAGGGACCCAGTACTTC. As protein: CASSFAAGRGTQYF.

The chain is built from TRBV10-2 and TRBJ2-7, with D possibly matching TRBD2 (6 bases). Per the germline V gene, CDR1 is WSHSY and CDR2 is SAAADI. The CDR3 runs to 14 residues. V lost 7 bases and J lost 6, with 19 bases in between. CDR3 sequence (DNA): TGCGCCAGCACAGGCGGAACTAGCCTCGCCGAGCAGTACTTC. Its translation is CASTGGTSLAEQYF.

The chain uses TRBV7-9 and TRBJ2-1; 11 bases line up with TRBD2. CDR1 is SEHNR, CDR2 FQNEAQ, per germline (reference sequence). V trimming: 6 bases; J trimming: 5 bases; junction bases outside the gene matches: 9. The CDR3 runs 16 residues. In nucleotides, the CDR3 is TGTGCCAGCAGTTTTCTCGGGACTAGCGGCCACAATGAGCAGTTCTTC. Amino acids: CASSFLGTSGHNEQFF.

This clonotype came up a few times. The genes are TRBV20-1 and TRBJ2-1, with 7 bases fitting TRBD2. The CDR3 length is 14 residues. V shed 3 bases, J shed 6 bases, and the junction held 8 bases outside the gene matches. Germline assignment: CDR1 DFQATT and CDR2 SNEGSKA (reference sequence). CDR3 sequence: CSARASGTINEQFF. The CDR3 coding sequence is TGCAGTGCTAGGGCCAGCGGGACCATCAATGAGCAGTTCTTC.

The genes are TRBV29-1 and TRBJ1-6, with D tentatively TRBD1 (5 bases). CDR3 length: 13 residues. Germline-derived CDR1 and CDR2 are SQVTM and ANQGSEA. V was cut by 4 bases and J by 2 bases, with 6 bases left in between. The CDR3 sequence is CSVATAYNSPLHF. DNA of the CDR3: TGCAGCGTTGCGACAGCCTATAATTCACCCCTCCACTTT.

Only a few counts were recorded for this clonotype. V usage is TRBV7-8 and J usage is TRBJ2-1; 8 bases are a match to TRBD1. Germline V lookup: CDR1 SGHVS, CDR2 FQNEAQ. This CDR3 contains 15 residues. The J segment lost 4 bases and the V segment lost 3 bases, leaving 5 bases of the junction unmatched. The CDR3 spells CASSFQGAAYNEQFF. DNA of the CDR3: TGTGCCAGCAGCTTTCAGGGGGCTGCGTACAATGAGCAGTTCTTC. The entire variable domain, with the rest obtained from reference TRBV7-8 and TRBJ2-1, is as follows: GAGVSQSPRYKVAKRGQDVALRCDPISGHVSLFWYQQALGQGPEFLTYFQNEAQLDKSGLPSDRFFAERPEGSVSTLKIQRTQQEDSAVYLCASSFQGAAYNEQFFGPGTRLTVL.

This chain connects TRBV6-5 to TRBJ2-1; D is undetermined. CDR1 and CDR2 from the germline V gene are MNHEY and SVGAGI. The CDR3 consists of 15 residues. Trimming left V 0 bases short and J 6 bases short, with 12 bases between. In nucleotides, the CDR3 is TGTGCCAGCAGTTACTCGACCGGCTACTCCAATGAGCAGTTCTTC. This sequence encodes CASSYSTGYSNEQFF.

The CDR3 loop reads CASSEYFRGSGQTYEQYF. CDR3 coding DNA: TGTGCCAGCAGTGAATATTTCAGGGGTTCCGGACAGACCTACGAGCAGTACTTC. The chain couples TRBV25-1 to TRBJ2-5; possible D gene TRBD1, 6 bases. The tail of the sequence fits TRBJ2-7 better, so the J call may be wrong. The V gene's germline CDR1 is MGHDK and CDR2 SYGVNS. The CDR3 is made up of 18 amino acids.

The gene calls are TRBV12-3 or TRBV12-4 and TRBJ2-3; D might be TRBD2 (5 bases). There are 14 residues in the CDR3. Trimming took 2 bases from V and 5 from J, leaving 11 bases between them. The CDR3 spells CASSLRERLDTQYF. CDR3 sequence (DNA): TGTGCCAGCAGTTTAAGGGAGCGGCTAGATACGCAGTATTTT.

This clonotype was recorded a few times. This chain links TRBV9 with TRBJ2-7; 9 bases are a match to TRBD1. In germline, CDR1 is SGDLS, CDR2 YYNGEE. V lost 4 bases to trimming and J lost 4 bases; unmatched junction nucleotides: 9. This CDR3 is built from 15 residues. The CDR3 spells CASSPQGQGPYEQYF. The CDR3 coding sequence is TGTGCCAGCAGCCCCCAGGGACAGGGACCTTACGAGCAGTACTTC.

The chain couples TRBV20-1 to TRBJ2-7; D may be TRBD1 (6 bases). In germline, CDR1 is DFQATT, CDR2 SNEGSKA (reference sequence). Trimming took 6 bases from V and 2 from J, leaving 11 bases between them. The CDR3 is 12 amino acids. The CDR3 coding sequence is TGCAGTGCACAGGGTCAGCCCTACGAGCAGTACTTC. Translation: CSAQGQPYEQYF.

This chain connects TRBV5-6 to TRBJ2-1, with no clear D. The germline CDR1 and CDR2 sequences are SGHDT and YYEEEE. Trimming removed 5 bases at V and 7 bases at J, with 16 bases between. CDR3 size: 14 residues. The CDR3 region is CASRADPLTNEQFF. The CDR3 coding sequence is TGTGCCAGCAGAGCTGACCCCCTCACTAATGAGCAGTTCTTC.

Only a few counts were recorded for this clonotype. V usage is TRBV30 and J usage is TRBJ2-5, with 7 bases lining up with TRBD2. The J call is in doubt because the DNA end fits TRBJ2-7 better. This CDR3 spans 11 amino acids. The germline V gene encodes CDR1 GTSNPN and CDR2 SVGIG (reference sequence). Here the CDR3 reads CAWSWEGEQYF. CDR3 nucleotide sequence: TGTGCCTGGTCCTGGGAGGGCGAGCAGTACTTC.

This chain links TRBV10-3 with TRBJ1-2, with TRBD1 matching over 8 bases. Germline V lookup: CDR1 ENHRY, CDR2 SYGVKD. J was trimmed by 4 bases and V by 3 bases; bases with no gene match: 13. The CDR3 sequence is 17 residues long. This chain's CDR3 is CAISDSRDRMFTYGYTF. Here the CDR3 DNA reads TGTGCCATCAGTGATTCCAGGGACAGGATGTTCACCTATGGCTACACCTTC.

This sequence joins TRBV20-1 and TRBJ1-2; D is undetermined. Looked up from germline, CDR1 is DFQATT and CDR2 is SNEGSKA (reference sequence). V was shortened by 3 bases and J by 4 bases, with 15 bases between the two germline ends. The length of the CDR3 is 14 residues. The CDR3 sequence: CSARGRVLGYGYTF. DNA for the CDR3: TGCAGTGCTAGGGGAAGGGTTTTGGGCTATGGCTACACCTTC.

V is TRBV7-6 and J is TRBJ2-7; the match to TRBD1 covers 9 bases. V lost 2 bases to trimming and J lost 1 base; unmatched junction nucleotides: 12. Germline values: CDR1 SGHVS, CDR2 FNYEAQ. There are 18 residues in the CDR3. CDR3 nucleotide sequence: TGTGCCAGCAGCTTAAAGGCTTTGGGACAGGGATCATCCTACGAGCAGTACTTC. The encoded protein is CASSLKALGQGSSYEQYF.